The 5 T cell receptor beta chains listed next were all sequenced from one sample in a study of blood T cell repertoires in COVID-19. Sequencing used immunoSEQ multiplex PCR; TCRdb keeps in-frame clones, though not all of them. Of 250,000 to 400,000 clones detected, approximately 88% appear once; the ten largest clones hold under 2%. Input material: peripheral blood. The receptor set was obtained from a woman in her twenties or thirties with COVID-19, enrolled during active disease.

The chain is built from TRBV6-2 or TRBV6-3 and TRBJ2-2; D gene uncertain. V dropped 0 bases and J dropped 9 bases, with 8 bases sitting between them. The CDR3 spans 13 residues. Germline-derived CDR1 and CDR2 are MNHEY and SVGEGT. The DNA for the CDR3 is TGTGCCAGCAGTTACTCGTCTCTCCGGGAGCTGTTTTTT. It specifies CASSYSSLRELFF.

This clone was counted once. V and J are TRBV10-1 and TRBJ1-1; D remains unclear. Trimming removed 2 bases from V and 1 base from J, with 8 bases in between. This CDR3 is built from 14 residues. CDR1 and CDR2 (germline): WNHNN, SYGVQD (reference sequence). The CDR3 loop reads CASSETVTNTEAFF. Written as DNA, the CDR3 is TGCGCCAGCAGTGAGACAGTAACGAACACTGAAGCTTTCTTT.

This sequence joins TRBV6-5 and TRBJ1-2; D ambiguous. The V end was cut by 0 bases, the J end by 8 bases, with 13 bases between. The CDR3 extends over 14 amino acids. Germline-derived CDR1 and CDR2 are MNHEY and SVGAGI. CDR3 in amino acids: CASSYSIYAGGYTF. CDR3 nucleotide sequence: TGTGCCAGCAGTTACTCGATTTATGCAGGAGGCTACACCTTC.

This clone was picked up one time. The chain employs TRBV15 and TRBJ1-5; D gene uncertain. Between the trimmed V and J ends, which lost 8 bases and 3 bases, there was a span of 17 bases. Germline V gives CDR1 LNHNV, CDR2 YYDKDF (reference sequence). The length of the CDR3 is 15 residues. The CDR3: CATGNVRHSNQPQHF. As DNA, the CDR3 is TGTGCCACCGGCAATGTACGACATTCCAATCAGCCCCAGCATTTT.

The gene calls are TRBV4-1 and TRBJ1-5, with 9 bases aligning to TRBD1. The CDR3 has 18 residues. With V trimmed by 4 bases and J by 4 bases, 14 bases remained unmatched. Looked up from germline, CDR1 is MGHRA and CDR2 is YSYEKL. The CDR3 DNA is TGCGCCAGCAGCCCCACCCCCGGGACAGGGTTGGGAAATCAGCCCCAGCATTTT. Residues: CASSPTPGTGLGNQPQHF.